In its sample, the clone carrying this TCR beta chain was seen a few times. What it binds is not known. The germline V and J ends were trimmed by 6 bases and 4 bases, with 16 bases remaining between them. Germline loops: CDR1 SGHVS, CDR2 FNYEAQ. CDR3 length equals 15 residues. The sample originates from a study of human T cells and chemical hapten exposure. General study points: Compared with pre-sensitization or healthy control sets, expanded TCRs clustered more.

The sample's time point: patch test 3, about 24 weeks after DPC sensitization. As for treatment: therapeutic diphenylcyclopropenone sensitization with weekly scalp DPC. Investigators collected blood before applying each patch test. TCRdb ran MiXCR on the RACE reads and lists one entry per CDR3 protein. The sample carries tens of thousands of distinct CDR3 sequences, 8% to 10% recorded once. This specimen was whole blood, taken in connection with sensitization to the hapten diphenylcyclopropenone (DPC). The sequence derives from a woman aged 35 to 49 with alopecia areata. Some clones in this sample may be carry-over from other donors' samples. The chain links TRBV7-6 to TRBJ2-1; D possibly corresponds to TRBD1 (6 bases). CDR3 protein: CASSLGQSAYNEQFF. The CDR3 DNA reads TGTGCCAGCAGTCTCGGACAGTCGGCTTACAATGAGCAGTTCTTC.